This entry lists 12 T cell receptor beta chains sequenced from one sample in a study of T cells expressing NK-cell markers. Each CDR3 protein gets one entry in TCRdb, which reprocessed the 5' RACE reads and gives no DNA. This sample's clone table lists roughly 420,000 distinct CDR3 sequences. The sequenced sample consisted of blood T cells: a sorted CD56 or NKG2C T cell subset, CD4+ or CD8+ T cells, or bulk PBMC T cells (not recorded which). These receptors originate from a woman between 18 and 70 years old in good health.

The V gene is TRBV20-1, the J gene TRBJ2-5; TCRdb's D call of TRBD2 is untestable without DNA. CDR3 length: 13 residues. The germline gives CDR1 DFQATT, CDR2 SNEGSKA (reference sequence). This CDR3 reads CSARDAGSKTQYF.

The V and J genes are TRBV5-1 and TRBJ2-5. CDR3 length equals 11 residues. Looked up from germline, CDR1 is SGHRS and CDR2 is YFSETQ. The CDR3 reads CASSSIETQYF.

The CDR3 sequence is CASSIHPGTYNEQFF. J is TRBJ2-1 and V is TRBV28; TCRdb designates TRBD2, a call that cannot be tested without DNA. The germline V gene encodes CDR1 MDHEN and CDR2 SYDVKM. This CDR3 is built from 15 residues.

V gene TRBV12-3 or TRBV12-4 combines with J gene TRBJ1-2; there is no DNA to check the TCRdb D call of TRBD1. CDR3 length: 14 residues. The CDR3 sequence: CASSSQGSLRGYTF.

The CDR3 region is CASSPGWGDLGTDTQYF. J is TRBJ2-3 and V is TRBV5-8; TCRdb reports TRBD1, a call that lacks DNA to check it against. This CDR3 has 17 residues. The germline gives CDR1 SGHTS, CDR2 YDEGEE.

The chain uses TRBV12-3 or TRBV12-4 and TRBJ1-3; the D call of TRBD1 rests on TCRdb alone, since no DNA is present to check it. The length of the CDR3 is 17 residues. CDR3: CASSLFSTGLSGNTIYF.

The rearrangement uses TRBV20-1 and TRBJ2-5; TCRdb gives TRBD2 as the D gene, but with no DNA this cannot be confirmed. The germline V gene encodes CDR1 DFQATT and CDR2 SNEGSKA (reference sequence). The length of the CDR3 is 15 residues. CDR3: CSAIYSDSGRETQYF.

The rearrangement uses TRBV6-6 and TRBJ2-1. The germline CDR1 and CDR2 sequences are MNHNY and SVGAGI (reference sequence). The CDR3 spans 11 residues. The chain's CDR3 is CASNTIGEQFF.

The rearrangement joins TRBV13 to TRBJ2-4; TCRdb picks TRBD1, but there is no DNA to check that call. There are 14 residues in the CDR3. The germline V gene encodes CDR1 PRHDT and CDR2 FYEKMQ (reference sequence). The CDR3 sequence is CASSFRDRFDIQYF.

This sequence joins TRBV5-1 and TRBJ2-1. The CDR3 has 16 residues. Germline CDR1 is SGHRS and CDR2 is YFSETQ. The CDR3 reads CASSLAPISGVNEQFF.

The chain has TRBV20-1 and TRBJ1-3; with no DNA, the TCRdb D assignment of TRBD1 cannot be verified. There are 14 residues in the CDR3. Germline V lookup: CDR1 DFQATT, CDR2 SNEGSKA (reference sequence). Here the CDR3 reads CSAGQGASGNTIYF.

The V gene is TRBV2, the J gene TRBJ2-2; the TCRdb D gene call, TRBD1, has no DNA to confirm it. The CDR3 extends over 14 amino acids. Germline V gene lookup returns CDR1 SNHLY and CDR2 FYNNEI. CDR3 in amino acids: CASTGERRTGELFF.